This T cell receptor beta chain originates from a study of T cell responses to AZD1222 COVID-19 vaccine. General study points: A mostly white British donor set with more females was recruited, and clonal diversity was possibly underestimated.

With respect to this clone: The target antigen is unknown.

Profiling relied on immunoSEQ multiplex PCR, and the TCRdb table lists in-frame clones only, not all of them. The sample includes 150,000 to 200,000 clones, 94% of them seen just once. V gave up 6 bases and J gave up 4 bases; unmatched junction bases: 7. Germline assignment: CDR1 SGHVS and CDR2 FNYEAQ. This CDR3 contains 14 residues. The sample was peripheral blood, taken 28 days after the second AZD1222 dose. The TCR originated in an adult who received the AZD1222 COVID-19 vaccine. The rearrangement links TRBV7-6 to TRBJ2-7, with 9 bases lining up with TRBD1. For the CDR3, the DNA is TGTGCCAGCAGTATGGACAGGGGAATTTACGAGCAGTACTTC. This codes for CASSMDRGIYEQYF.